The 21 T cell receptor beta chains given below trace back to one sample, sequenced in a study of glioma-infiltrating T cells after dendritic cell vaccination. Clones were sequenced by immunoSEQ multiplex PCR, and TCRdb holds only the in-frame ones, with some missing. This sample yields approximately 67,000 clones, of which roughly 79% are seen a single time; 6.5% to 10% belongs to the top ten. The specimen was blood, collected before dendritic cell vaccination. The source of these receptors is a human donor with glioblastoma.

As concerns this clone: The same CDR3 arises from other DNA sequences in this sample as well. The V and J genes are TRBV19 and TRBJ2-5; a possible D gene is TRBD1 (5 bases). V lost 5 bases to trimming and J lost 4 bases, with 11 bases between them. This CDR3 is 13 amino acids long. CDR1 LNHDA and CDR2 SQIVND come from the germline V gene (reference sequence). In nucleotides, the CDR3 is TGTGCCAGTAGTTTGACAGTGGGAGAGACCCAGTACTTC. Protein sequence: CASSLTVGETQYF.

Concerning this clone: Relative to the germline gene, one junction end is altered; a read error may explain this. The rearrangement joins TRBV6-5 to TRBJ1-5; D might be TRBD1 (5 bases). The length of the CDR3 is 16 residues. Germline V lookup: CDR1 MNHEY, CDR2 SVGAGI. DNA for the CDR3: TGTGCCAGCAGTTACTCGAAGTGGGGCGGCAACCAGCCCCAGCATTTT. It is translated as CASSYSKWGGNQPQHF.

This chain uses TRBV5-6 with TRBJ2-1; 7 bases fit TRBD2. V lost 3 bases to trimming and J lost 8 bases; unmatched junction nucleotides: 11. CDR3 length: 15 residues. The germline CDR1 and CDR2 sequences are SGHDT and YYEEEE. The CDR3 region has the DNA TGTGCCAGCAGCTCAGAAGGAGGGAGGGGCTATGAGCAGTTCTTC. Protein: CASSSEGGRGYEQFF. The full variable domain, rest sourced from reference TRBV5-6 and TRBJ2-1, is DAGVTQSPTHLIKTRGQQVTLRCSPKSGHDTVSWYQQALGQGPQFIFQYYEEEERQRGNFPDRFSGHQFPNYSSELNVNALLLGDSALYLCASSSEGGRGYEQFFGPGTRLTVL.

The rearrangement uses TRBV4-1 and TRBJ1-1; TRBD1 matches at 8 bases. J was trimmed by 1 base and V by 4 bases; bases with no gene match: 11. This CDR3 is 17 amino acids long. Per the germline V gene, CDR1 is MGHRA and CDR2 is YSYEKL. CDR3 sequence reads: CASSPVRAGGKNTEAFF. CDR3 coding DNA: TGCGCCAGCAGCCCCGTGCGGGCAGGGGGCAAGAACACTGAAGCTTTCTTT.

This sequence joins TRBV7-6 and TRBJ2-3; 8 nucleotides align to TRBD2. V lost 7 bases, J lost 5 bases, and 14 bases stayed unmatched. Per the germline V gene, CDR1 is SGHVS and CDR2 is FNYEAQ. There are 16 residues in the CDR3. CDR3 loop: CASNIFGGGTGDTQYF. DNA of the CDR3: TGTGCCAGCAACATCTTCGGCGGGGGGACGGGAGATACGCAGTATTTT.

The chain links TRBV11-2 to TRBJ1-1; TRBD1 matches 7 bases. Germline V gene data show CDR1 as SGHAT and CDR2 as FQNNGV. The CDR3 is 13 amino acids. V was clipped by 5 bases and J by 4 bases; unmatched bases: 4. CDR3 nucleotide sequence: TGTGCCAGCAGCGCCCAGGGGGGCACTGAAGCTTTCTTT. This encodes CASSAQGGTEAFF.

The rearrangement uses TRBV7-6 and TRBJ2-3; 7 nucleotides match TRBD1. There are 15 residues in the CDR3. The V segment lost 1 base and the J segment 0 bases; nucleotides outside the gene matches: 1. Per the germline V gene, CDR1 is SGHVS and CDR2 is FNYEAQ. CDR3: CASSLVGGSTDTQYF. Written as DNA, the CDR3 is TGTGCCAGCAGCTTAGTAGGGGGCAGCACAGATACGCAGTATTTT.

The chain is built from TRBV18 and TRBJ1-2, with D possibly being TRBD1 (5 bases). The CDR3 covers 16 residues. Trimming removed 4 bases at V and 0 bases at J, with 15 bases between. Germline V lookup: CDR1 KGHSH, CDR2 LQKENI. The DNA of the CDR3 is TGTGCCAGCTCACTTGGGGCTGATCGCACTAACTATGGCTACACCTTC. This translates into CASSLGADRTNYGYTF.

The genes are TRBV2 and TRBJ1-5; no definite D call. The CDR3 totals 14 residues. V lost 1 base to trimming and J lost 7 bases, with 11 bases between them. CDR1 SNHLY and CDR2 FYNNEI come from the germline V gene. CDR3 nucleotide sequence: TGTGCCAGCAGTGAAGACGTGGGAGGCCAGCCCCAGCATTTT. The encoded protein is CASSEDVGGQPQHF.

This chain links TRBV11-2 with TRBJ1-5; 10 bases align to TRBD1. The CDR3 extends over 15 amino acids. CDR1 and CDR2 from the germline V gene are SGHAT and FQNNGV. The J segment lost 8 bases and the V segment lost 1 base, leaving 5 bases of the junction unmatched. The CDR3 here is CASSLGTGGYEPQHF. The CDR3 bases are TGTGCCAGCAGCTTAGGGACAGGGGGTTATGAGCCCCAGCATTTT. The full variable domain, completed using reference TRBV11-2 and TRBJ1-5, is EAGVAQSPRYKIIEKRQSVAFWCNPISGHATLYWYQQILGQGPKLLIQFQNNGVVDDSQLPKDRFSAERLKGVDSTLKIQPAKLEDSAVYLCASSLGTGGYEPQHFGDGTRLSIL.

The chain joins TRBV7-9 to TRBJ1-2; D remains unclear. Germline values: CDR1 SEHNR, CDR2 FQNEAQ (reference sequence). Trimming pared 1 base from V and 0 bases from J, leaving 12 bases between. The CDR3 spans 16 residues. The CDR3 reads CASSLDGGEANYGYTF. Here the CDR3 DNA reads TGTGCCAGCAGCTTAGATGGCGGGGAAGCTAACTATGGCTACACCTTC. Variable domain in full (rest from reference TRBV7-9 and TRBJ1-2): DTGVSQNPRHKITKRGQNVTFRCDPISEHNRLYWYRQTLGQGPEFLTYFQNEAQLEKSRLLSDRFSAERPKGSFSTLEIQRTEQGDSAMYLCASSLDGGEANYGYTFGSGTRLTVV.

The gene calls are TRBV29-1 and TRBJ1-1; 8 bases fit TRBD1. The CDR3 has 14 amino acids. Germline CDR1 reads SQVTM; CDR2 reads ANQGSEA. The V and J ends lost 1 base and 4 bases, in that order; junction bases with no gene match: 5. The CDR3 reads CSVEGNRGSTEAFF. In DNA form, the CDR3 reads TGCAGCGTTGAAGGGAACAGGGGGAGCACTGAAGCTTTCTTT.

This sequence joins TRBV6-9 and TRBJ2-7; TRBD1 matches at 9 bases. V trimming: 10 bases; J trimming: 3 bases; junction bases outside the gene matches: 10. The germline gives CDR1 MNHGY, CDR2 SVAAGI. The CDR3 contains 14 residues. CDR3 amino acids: CAILYRDRDYEQYF. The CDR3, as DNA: TGTGCCATCCTGTACCGGGACAGGGACTACGAGCAGTACTTC.

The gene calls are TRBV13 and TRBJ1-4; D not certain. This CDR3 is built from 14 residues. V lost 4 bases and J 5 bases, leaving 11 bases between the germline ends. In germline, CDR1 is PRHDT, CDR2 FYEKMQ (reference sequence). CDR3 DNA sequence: TGTGCCAGCAGCTCTAATGGAGCAAATGAAAAACTGTTTTTT. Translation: CASSSNGANEKLFF.

The CDR3 bases are TGCGCCAGATACAGCTACGAGCAGTACTTC. As protein: CARYSYEQYF. The chain recombines TRBV10-1 with TRBJ2-7; no definite D call. From germline, CDR1 is WNHNN and CDR2 SYGVQD (reference sequence). The CDR3 has 10 residues. Trimming pared 9 bases from V and 3 bases from J, leaving 6 bases between.

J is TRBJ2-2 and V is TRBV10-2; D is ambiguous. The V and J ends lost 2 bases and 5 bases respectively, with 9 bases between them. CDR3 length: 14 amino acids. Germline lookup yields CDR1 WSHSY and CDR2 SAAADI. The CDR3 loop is CASSEPPRTGELFF. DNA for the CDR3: TGCGCCAGCAGTGAGCCACCCCGGACCGGGGAGCTGTTTTTT.

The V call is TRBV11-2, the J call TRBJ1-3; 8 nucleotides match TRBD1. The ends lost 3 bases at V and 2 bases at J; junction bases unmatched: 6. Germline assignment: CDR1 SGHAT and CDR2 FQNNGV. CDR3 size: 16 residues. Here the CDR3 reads CASSFLDRAPGNTIYF. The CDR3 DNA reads TGTGCCAGCAGCTTCCTGGACAGGGCTCCTGGAAACACCATATATTTT.

CDR3 DNA: TGTGCCAGCAGTCTCCCCGGGACTGCGGATGGCTACACCTTC. Protein product: CASSLPGTADGYTF. The V call is TRBV6-6, the J call TRBJ1-2, with D perhaps matching TRBD1 (5 bases). Germline V gene data show CDR1 as MNHNY and CDR2 as SVGAGI (reference sequence). CDR3 length: 14 residues. The ends were cut back, 5 bases at V and 6 bases at J, with 16 bases in the middle.

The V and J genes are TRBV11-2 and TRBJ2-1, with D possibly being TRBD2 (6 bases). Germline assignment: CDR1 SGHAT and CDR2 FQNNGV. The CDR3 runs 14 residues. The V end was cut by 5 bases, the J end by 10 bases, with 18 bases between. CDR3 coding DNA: TGTGCCAGCAGCCTCGGGAGCATCCCAGGAGAGCAGTTCTTC. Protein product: CASSLGSIPGEQFF. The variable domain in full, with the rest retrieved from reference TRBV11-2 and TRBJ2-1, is EAGVAQSPRYKIIEKRQSVAFWCNPISGHATLYWYQQILGQGPKLLIQFQNNGVVDDSQLPKDRFSAERLKGVDSTLKIQPAKLEDSAVYLCASSLGSIPGEQFFGPGTRLTVL.

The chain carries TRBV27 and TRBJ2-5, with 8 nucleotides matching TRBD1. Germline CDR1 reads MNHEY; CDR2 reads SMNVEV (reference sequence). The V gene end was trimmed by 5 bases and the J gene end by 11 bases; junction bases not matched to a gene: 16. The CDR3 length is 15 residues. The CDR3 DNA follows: TGTGCCAGCAGTGTCGGCCCCGGGACAGGTGATAAACAGTACTTC. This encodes CASSVGPGTGDKQYF.

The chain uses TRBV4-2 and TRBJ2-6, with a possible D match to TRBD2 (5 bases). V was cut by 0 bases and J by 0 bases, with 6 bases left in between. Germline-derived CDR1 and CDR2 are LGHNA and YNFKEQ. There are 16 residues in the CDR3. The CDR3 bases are TGTGCCAGCAGCCAAGATAGCGTCTCTGGGGCCAACGTCCTGACTTTC. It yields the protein CASSQDSVSGANVLTF.